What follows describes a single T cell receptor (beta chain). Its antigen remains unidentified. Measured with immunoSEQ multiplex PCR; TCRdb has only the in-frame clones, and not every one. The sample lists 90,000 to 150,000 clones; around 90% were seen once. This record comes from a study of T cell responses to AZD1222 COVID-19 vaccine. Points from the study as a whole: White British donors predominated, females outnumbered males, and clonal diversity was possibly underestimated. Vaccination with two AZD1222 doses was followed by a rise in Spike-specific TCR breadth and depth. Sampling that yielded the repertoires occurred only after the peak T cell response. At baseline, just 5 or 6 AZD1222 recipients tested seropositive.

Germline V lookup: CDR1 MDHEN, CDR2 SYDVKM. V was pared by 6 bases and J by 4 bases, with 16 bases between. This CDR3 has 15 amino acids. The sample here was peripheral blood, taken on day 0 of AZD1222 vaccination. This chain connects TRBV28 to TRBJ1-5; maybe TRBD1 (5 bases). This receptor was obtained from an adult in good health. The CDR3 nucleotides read TGTGCCAGCAGACTTTGGGACGGCCCTAATCAGCCCCAGCATTTT. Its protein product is CASRLWDGPNQPQHF.